This TCR beta chain derives from a study of blood T cell repertoires in COVID-19. Original methodology: Using reference gene primer amplification, nucleated cell counts were estimated. Using immunoSEQ multiplex PCR, the repertoire was profiled, and TCRdb retains in-frame clones only, with some absent. V, J and clone size reflect that table, while D and trimming were determined from the DNA. The sample shows approximately 290,000 clones, 70% to 90% of them seen only once. Germline V gene data show CDR1 as ENHRY and CDR2 as SYGVKD. The CDR3 sequence is 15 residues long. V trimming: 9 bases; J trimming: 4 bases; junction bases outside the gene matches: 14. Participant reports of clinical history set cohort assignment.

This sequence was found in a woman in her 30s who had recovered from COVID-19. The sample was PBMCs or T cells enriched from blood (not recorded which). This chain links TRBV10-3 with TRBJ2-7, with TRBD1 matching over 8 bases. Here the CDR3 DNA reads TGTGCCATTCAACGACAGGGGACCGCTGAGTACGAGCAGTACTTC. This translates into CAIQRQGTAEYEQYF.